The TCR beta chain under discussion was sequenced for a study of liver allograft versus peripheral blood T cells. Study-wide context: Recipients' peripheral blood served as the comparator for T cell receptor repertoires in transplanted livers. Findings and limits, study-wide: There were reportedly differences between T cell receptor repertoires inside liver allografts and those in peripheral blood.

Trimming took 4 bases from V and 0 from J; bases not matched to a gene: 3. This CDR3 contains 15 residues. Per germline, CDR1 MDHEN and CDR2 SYDVKM. TCRdb itself ran the reads through MiXCR, one entry per CDR3 protein. This table has 5,600 or so distinct CDR3 sequences, less than 20% appearing once. This clonotype has at least ten counts. The antigen remains undetermined. The sequence derives from a human patient who had a liver transplant. The T cells may come from the graft donor. The V gene is TRBV28, the J gene TRBJ2-7; 10 nucleotides line up with TRBD2. The CDR3 sequence: CASSYGTSDSYEQYF. CDR3 DNA sequence: TGTGCCAGCAGTTATGGGACTAGCGACTCCTACGAGCAGTACTTC. Full variable domain (rest looked up from reference TRBV28 and TRBJ2-7): DVKVTQSSRYLVKRTGEKVFLECVQDMDHENMFWYRQDPGLGLRLIYFSYDVKMKEKGDIPEGYSVSREKKERFSLILESASTNQTSMYLCASSYGTSDSYEQYFGPGTRLTVT.